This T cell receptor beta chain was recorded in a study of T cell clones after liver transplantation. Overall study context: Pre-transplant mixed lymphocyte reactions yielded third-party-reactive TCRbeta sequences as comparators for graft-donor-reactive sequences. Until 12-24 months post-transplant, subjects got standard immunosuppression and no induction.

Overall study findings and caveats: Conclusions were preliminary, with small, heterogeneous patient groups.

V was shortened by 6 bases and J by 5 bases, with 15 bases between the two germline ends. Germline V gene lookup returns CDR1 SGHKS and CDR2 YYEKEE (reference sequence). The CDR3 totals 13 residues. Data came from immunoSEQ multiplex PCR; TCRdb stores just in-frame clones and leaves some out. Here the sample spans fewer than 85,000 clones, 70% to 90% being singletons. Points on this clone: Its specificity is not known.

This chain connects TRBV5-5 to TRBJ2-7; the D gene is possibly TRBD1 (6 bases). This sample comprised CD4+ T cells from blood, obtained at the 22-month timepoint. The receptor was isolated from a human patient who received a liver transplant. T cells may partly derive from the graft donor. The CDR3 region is CASKKQGLDEQYF. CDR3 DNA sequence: TGTGCCAGCAAAAAACAGGGCCTGGACGAGCAGTACTTC. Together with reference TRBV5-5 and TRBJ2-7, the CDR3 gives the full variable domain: DAGVTQSPTHLIKTRGQQVTLRCSPISGHKSVSWYQQVLGQGPQFIFQYYEKEERGRGNFPDRFSARQFPNYSSELNVNALLLGDSALYLCASKKQGLDEQYFGPGTRLTVT.